A single sample gave rise to the 2 T cell receptor beta chains below, sequenced in a study of blood T cell repertoires in COVID-19. Data came from immunoSEQ multiplex PCR; TCRdb stores just in-frame clones and leaves some out. The sample includes approximately 170,000 clones, about nine tenths seen only once; the top ten take under 0.85%. The material sequenced was PBMCs or T cells enriched from blood (not recorded which). All receptors come from a woman younger than 30 who had recovered from COVID-19.

This chain joins TRBV28 and TRBJ2-5; D possibly corresponds to TRBD1 (5 bases). The CDR3 runs 12 residues. The germline CDR1 and CDR2 sequences are MDHEN and SYDVKM. The V end lost 9 bases, the J end lost 5 bases, and 13 bases lay between the germline ends. The chain's CDR3 is CAREKGMETQYF. Written as DNA, the CDR3 is TGTGCCAGGGAGAAGGGGATGGAGACCCAGTACTTC.

The V gene is TRBV11-2, the J gene TRBJ2-1, with a tentative D call TRBD2 (6 bases). V lost 2 bases and J lost 4, with 15 bases in between. Germline lookup yields CDR1 SGHAT and CDR2 FQNNGV. CDR3 size: 16 residues. The CDR3 DNA reads as TGTGCCAGCAGCTTACTCCCTCGGGGGAAGTACAATGAGCAGTTCTTC. Its protein is CASSLLPRGKYNEQFF.